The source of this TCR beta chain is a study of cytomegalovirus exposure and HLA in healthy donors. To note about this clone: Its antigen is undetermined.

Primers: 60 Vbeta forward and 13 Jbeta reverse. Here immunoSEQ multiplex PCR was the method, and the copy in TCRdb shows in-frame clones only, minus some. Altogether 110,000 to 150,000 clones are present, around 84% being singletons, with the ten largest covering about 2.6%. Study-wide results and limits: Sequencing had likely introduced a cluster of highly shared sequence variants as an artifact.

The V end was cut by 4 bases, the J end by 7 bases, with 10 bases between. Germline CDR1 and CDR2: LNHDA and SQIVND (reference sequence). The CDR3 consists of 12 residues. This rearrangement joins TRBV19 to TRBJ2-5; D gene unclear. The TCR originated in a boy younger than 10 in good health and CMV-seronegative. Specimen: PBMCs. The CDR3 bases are TGTGCCAGTAGTACGAGATATGGGACCCAGTACTTC. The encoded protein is CASSTRYGTQYF. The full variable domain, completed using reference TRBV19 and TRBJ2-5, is DGGITQSPKYLFRKEGQNVTLSCEQNLNHDAMYWYRQDPGQGLRLIYYSQIVNDFQKGDIAEGYSVSREKKESFPLTVTSAQKNPTAFYLCASSTRYGTQYFGPGTRLLVL.